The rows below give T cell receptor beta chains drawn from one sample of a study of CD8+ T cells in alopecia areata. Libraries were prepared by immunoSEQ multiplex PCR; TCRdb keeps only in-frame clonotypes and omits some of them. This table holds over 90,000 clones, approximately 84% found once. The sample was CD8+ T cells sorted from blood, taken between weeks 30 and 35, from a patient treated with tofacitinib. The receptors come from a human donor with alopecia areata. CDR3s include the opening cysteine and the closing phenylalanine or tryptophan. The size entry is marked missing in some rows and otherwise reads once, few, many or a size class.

CASSDWTGAHGYTF,TRBJ1-2,TRBV6-1,NA
CASSRKQGVYEQYF,TRBJ2-7,TRBV27,NA
CASSAIGTSGNYEQYF,TRBJ2-7,TRBV5-6,NA
CASSSRDSNPYNEQFF,TRBJ2-1,TRBV11-3,NA
CASSQDYPTRPKEQFF,TRBJ2-1,TRBV14,NA
CASSFASYEQYF,TRBJ2-7,TRBV5-4,NA
CASSPGQGTEQYF,TRBJ2-7,TRBV11-2,few
CASSEKPRSPLHF,TRBJ1-6,TRBV2,NA
CASSLGQGSLETQYF,TRBJ2-5,TRBV11-2,NA
CATSVGTSGKGFF,TRBJ2-1,TRBV15,NA
CASSTSGGYNEQFF,TRBJ2-1,TRBV5-5,NA
CASSQATPGLLSTDTQYF,TRBJ2-3,TRBV27,NA
CASSLVEGNEQFF,TRBJ2-1,TRBV5-1,NA
CASSNRVDNTEAFF,TRBJ1-1,TRBV4-2,NA
CNIVGAEVSYNEQFF,TRBJ2-1,TRBV29-1,NA
CASSLGQTLGWPQHF,TRBJ1-5,TRBV13,NA
CASSPMDTGQETQYF,TRBJ2-5,TRBV7-6,NA
CASSLSRAYEQYF,TRBJ2-7,TRBV5-1,NA
CASSLWTGHNEQFF,TRBJ2-1,TRBV7-9,NA
CASSSFSGTNNYGYTF,TRBJ1-2,TRBV7-8,NA
CASSLAVRGGYNEQFF,TRBJ2-1,TRBV5-6,NA
CSVEDPKGGQYF,TRBJ2-7,TRBV29-1,NA
CAISVAVDYNEQFF,TRBJ2-1,TRBV10-3,NA
CASSLYTGEQYF,TRBJ2-7,TRBV5-4,NA
CASSQGRGGQPQHF,TRBJ1-5,TRBV4-1,NA
CASSQVPRGGSYNEQFF,TRBJ2-1,TRBV4-1,NA
CASSLYKERTYEQYF,TRBJ2-7,TRBV7-8,once
CASSLVLAQLTDTQYF,TRBJ2-3,TRBV7-8,NA
CASSYRTSGTDTQYF,TRBJ2-3,TRBV6-5,NA
CASSLGLAGDYNEQFF,TRBJ2-1,TRBV5-1,NA
CASSSSSYYEQYF,TRBJ2-7,TRBV27,NA
CASGTYEQYF,TRBJ2-7,TRBV27,once
CASSIAGPSNQPQHF,TRBJ1-5,TRBV19,NA
CASSPQARAVNNEQFF,TRBJ2-1,TRBV7-9,NA
CAWSIPRTSGSTPGITDTQYF,TRBJ2-3,TRBV30,once
CSVWGQDSSYEQYF,TRBJ2-7,TRBV29-1,few
CASSQADRGTEAFF,TRBJ1-1,TRBV4-1,NA
CASSHPGQGGEKLFF,TRBJ1-4,TRBV7-9,NA
CASSFTPGSEKLFF,TRBJ1-4,TRBV27,NA
CASSGDGYEQYF,TRBJ2-7,TRBV10-1,NA
CSVETADYGYTF,TRBJ1-2,TRBV29-1,NA
CASSESGGYYEQYF,TRBJ2-7,TRBV6-1,NA
CASSTGNTEAFF,TRBJ1-1,TRBV10-2,NA
CASSGGTSGYNEQFF,TRBJ2-1,TRBV7-6,NA
CASSFFQDWTGELFF,TRBJ2-2,TRBV5-6,NA
CASSVSAAYEQYF,TRBJ2-7,TRBV9,NA
CSVYKNTEAFF,TRBJ1-1,TRBV29-1,NA
CASSSQTAPNTEAFF,TRBJ1-1,TRBV9,NA
CASSPRRVKSYNEQFF,TRBJ2-1,TRBV9,NA
CATSPVAATSYEQYF,TRBJ2-7,TRBV15,NA
CASSSLAEAYNEQFF,TRBJ2-1,TRBV7-2,NA
CASSERGGSNQPQHF,TRBJ1-5,TRBV10-2,NA
CASSDSRNTIYF,TRBJ1-3,TRBV2,NA
CASSLVGTTNTGELFF,TRBJ2-2,TRBV5-4,NA
CASSQSRAGSYEQYF,TRBJ2-7,TRBV4-1,NA
CASSPLSSTDTQYF,TRBJ2-3,TRBV7-8,NA
CAISESNLLETNEKLFF,TRBJ1-4,TRBV10-3,NA